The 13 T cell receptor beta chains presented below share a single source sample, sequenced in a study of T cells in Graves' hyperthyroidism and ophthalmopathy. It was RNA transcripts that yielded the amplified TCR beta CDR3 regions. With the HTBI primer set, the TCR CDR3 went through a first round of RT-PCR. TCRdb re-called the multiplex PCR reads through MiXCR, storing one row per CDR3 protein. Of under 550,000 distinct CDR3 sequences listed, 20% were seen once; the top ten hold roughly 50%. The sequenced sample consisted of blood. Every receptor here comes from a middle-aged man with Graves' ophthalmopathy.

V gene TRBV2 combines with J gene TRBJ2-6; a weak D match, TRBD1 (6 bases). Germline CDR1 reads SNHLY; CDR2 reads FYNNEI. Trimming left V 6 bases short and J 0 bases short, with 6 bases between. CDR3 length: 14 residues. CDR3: CASRTGSGANVLTF. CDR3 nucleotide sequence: TGTGCCAGCAGGACAGGCTCTGGGGCCAACGTCCTGACTTTC.

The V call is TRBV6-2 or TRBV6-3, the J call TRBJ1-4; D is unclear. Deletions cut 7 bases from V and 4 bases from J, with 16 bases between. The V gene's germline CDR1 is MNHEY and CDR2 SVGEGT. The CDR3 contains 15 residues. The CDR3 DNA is TGTGCCAGCAAATACCAAGAAGCGGGTAATGAAAAACTGTTTTTT. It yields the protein CASKYQEAGNEKLFF.

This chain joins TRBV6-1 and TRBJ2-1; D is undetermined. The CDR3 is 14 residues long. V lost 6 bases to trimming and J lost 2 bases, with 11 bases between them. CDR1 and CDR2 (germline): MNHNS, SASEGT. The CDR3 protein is CASRQPGTYNEQFF. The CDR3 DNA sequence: TGTGCCAGCAGGCAGCCTGGGACCTACAATGAGCAGTTCTTC.

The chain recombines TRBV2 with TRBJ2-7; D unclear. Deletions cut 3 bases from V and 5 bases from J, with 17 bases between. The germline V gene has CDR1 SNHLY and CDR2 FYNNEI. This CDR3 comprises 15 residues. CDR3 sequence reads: CASSDEDGWKDEQYF. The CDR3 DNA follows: TGTGCCAGCAGTGATGAGGACGGTTGGAAAGACGAGCAGTACTTC. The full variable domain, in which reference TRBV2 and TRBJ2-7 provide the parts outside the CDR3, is EPEVTQTPSHQVTQMGQEVILRCVPISNHLYFYWYRQILGQKVEFLVSFYNNEISEKSEIFDDQFSVERPDGSNFTLKIRSTKLEDSAMYFCASSDEDGWKDEQYFGPGTRLTVT.

CDR3 region: CASTDLDHYEQYF. DNA for the CDR3: TGTGCCAGCACGGACCTCGATCACTACGAGCAGTACTTC. The chain is built from TRBV28 and TRBJ2-7, with unresolved D. CDR3 size: 13 residues. Germline V CDR1 and CDR2: MDHEN, SYDVKM. V was clipped by 7 bases and J by 3 bases, with 13 bases between them.

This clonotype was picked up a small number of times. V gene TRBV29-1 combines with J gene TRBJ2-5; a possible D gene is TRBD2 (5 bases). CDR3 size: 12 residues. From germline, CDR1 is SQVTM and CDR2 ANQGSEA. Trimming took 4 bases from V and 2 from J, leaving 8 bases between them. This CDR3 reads CSVVWTQETQYF. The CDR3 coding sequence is TGCAGCGTTGTTTGGACTCAAGAGACCCAGTACTTC.

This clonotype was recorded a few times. The CDR3 loop reads CSARKGRRFGGEETQYF. Written as DNA, the CDR3 is TGCAGTGCTAGAAAGGGGCGGAGGTTTGGGGGAGAAGAGACCCAGTACTTC. This chain uses TRBV20-1 with TRBJ2-5; D may be TRBD1 or TRBD2 (5 bases each). The CDR3 has 17 amino acids. The germline V gene encodes CDR1 DFQATT and CDR2 SNEGSKA (reference sequence). V was pared by 2 bases and J by 3 bases, with 22 bases between.

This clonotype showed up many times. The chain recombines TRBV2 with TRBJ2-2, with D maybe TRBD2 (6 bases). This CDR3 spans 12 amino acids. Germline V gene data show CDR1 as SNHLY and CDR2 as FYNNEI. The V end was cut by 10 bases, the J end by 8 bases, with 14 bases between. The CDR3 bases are TGTGCCACGACTGCTAGCGAGGGGGAGCTGTTTTTT. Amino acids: CATTASEGELFF.

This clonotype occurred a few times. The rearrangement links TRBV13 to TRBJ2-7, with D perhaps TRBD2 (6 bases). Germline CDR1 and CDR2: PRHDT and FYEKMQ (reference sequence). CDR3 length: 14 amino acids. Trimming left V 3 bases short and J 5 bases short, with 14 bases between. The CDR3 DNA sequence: TGTGCCAGCAGCTTCACGACTAGTGCGGACGAGCAGTACTTC. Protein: CASSFTTSADEQYF. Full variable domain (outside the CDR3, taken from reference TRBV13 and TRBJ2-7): AAGVIQSPRHLIKEKRETATLKCYPIPRHDTVYWYQQGPGQDPQFLISFYEKMQSDKGSIPDRFSAQQFSDYHSELNMSSLELGDSALYFCASSFTTSADEQYFGPGTRLTVT.

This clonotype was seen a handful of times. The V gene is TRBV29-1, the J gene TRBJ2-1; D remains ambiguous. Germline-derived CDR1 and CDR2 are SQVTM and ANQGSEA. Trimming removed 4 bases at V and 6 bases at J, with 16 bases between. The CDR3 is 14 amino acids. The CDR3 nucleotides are TGCAGCGTTGTAGGGCAGGTAGGCGTCAATGAGCAGTTCTTC. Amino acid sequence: CSVVGQVGVNEQFF.

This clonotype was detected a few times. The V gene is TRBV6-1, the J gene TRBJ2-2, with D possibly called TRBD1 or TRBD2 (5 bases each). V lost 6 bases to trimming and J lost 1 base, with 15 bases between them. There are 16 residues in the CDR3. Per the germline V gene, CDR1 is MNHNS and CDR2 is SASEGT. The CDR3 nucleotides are TGTGCCAGCAGCCACGCCGGGACGGAGAACACCGGGGAGCTGTTTTTT. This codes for CASSHAGTENTGELFF.

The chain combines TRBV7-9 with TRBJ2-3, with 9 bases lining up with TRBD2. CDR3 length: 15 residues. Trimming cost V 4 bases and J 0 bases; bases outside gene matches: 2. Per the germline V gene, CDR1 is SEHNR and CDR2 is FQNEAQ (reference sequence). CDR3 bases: TGTGCCAGCAGCTCCCTAGCGGGAAGCACAGATACGCAGTATTTT. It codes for CASSSLAGSTDTQYF. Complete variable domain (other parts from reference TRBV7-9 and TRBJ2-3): DTGVSQNPRHKITKRGQNVTFRCDPISEHNRLYWYRQTLGQGPEFLTYFQNEAQLEKSRLLSDRFSAERPKGSFSTLEIQRTEQGDSAMYLCASSSLAGSTDTQYFGPGTRLTVL.

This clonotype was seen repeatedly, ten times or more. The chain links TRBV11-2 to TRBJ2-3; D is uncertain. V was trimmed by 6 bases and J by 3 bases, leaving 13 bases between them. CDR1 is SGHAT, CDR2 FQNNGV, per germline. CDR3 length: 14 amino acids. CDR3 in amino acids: CASSITRLTDTQYF. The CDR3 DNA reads TGTGCCAGCAGTATCACTCGACTTACAGATACGCAGTATTTT.